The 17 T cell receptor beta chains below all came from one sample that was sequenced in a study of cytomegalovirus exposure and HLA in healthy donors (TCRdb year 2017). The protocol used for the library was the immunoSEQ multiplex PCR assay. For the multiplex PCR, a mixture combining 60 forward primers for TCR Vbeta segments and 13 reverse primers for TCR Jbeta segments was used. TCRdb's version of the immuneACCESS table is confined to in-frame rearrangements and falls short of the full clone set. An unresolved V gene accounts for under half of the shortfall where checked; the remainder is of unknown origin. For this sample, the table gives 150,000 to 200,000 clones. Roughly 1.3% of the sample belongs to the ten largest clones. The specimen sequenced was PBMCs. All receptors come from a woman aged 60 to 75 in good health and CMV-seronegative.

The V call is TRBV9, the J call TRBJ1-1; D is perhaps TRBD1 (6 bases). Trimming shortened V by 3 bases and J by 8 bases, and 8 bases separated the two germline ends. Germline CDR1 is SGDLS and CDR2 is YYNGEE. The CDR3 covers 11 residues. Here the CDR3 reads CASSAGTEAFF. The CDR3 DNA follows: TGTGCCAGCAGCGCCGGGACAGAAGCTTTCTTT.

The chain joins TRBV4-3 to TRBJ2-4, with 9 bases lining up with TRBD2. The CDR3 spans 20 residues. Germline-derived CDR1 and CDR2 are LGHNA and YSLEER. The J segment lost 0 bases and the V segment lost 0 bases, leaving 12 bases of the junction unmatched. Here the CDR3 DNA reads TGCGCCAGCAGCCAAGATCGGGCTAGCGGGGCCAACCTAGCCAAAAACATTCAGTACTTC. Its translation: CASSQDRASGANLAKNIQYF.

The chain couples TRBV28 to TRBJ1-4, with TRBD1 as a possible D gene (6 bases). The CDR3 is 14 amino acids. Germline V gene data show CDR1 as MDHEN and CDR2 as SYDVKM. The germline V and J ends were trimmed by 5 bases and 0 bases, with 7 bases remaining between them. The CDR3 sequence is CASSRQATNEKLFF. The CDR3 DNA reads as TGTGCCAGCAGTCGACAGGCAACTAATGAAAAACTGTTTTTT.

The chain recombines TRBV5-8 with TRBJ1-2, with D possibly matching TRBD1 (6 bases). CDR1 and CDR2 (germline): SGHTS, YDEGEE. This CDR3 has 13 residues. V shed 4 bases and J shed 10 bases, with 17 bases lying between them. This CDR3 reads CASSLLRGSYYTF. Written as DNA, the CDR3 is TGTGCCAGCAGCCTCCTCAGGGGCAGTTACTACACCTTC.

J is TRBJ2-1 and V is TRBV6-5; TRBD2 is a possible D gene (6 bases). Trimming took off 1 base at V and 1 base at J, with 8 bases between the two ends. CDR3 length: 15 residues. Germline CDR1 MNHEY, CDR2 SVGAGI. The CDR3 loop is CASSYYGGSYNEQFF. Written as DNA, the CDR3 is TGTGCCAGCAGTTACTACGGGGGATCCTACAATGAGCAGTTCTTC.

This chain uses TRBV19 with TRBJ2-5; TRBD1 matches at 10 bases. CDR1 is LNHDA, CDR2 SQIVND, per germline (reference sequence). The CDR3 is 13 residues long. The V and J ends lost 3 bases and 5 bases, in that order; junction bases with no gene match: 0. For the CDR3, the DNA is TGTGCCAGTAGTATGGACAGGGGGGAGACCCAGTACTTC. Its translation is CASSMDRGETQYF.

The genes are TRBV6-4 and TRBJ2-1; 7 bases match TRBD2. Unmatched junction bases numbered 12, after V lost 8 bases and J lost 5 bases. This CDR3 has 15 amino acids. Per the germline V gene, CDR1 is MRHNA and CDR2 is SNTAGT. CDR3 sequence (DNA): TGTGCCAGCTCCTCGGCCCCGGGACTAAACAATGAGCAGTTCTTC. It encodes CASSSAPGLNNEQFF.

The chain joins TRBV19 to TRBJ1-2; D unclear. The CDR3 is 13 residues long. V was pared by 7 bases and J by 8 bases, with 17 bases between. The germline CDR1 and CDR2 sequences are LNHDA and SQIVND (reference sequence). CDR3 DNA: TGTGCCAGTACCCCTAGGAAAGCTGGGGGCTACACCTTC. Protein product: CASTPRKAGGYTF.

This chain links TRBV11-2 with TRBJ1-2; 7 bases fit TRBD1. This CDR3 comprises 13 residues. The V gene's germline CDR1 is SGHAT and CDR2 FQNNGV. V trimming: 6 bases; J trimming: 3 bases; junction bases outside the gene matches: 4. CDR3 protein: CASSFDRDYGYTF. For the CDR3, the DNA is TGTGCCAGCAGTTTTGACAGGGACTATGGCTACACCTTC. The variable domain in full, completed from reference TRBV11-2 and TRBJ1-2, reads EAGVAQSPRYKIIEKRQSVAFWCNPISGHATLYWYQQILGQGPKLLIQFQNNGVVDDSQLPKDRFSAERLKGVDSTLKIQPAKLEDSAVYLCASSFDRDYGYTFGSGTRLTVV.

The chain's CDR3 is CASSTGLSLVNTGELFF. The DNA for the CDR3 is TGTGCCAGCAGCACAGGGCTCTCCCTTGTCAACACCGGGGAGCTGTTTTTT. This chain links TRBV5-8 with TRBJ2-2; a possible D gene is TRBD1 (6 bases). Germline lookup yields CDR1 SGHTS and CDR2 YDEGEE. The ends were cut back, 4 bases at V and 2 bases at J, with 18 bases in the middle. The CDR3 contains 17 residues.

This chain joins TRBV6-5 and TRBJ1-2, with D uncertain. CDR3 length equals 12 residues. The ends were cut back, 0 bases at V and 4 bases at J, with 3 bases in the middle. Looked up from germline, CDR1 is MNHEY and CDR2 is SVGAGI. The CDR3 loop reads CASSYSSYGYTF. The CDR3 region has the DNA TGTGCCAGCAGTTACTCGAGCTATGGCTACACCTTC.

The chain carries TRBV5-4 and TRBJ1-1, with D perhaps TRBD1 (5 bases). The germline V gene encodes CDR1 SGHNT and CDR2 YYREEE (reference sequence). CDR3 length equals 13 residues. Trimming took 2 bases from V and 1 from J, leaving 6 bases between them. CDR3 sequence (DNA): TGTGCCAGCAGCTTCCAGGGGAACACTGAAGCTTTCTTT. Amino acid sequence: CASSFQGNTEAFF.

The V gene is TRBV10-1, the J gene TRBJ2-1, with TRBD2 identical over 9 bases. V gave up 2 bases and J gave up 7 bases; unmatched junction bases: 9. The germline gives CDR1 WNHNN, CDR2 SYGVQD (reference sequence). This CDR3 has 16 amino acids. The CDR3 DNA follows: TGCGCCAGCAGTGAGAGCGCTAGCGGGAAGTCGAATGAGCAGTTCTTC. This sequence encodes CASSESASGKSNEQFF.

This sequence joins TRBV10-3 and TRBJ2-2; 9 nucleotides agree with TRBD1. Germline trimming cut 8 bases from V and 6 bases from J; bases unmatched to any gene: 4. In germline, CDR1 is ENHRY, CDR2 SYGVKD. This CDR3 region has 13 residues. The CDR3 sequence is CAIGQGSPGELFF. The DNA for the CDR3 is TGTGCCATCGGACAGGGGAGCCCCGGGGAGCTGTTTTTT.

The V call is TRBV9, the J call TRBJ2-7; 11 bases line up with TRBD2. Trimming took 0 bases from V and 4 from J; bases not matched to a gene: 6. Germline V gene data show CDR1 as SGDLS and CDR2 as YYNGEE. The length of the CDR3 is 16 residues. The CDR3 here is CASSVGGTSGSYEQYF. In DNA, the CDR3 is TGTGCCAGCAGCGTAGGGGGGACTAGCGGTTCGTACGAGCAGTACTTC.

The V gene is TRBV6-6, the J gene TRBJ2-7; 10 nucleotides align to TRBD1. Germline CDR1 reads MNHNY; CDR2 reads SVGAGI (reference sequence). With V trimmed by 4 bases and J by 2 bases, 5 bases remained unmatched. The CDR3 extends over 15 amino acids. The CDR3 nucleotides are TGTGCCAGCAGTTCCAGACAGGGGGCGGCCTACGAGCAGTACTTC. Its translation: CASSSRQGAAYEQYF.

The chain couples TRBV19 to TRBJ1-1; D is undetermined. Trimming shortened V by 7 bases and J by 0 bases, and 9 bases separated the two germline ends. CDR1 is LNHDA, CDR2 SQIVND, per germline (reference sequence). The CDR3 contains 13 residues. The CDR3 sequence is CASKRQMNTEAFF. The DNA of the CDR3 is TGTGCCAGTAAGCGGCAGATGAACACTGAAGCTTTCTTT. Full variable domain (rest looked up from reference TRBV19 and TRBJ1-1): DGGITQSPKYLFRKEGQNVTLSCEQNLNHDAMYWYRQDPGQGLRLIYYSQIVNDFQKGDIAEGYSVSREKKESFPLTVTSAQKNPTAFYLCASKRQMNTEAFFGQGTRLTVV.